This entry features one T cell receptor (beta chain) sequence. This clonotype was seen ten or more times. Its antigen remains undetermined. Base qualities are missing; no much larger clone stands one base away. The data derive from a study of T cell repertoires in cytomegalovirus infection (dated by TCRdb to between 2018 and 2021). Regarding the complete study: Donor HLA type was relevant to the analysis, as public TCR beta signatures indicated carriage of CMV infection together with the matching HLA type.

TCRdb records Illumina HiSeq 1500 as the sequencer. Using fastp trimming at Q25 and MiXCR clonotype assembly, TCRdb reanalyzed the public sequencing data and kept in-frame beta chains. Identical CDR3 protein sequences are pooled into one entry, listed with their most common genes and DNA. In all, the sample holds 200,000 or so distinct CDR3 sequences, and 28% of those were seen once. The ten largest clones take up 30% to 35% of the sample. What the research found in general, with its limitations: In both this cohort and an independent approximately 400-donor cohort, the cumulative frequency of public TCR beta family members distinguished carriers of CMV infection plus the relevant HLA type. In the ex vivo response, HLA-C-restricted CMV-specific TCR beta clonotypes were dominant, and in two of eight donors the single most frequent clonotype came from this HLA-C-restricted group.

The sequence derives from a human donor in good health (CMV status not recorded). Some clones in this sample may be carry-over from other donors' samples. The sequenced sample consisted of PBMCs.

The nucleotides are TGTGCCAGCAGCCGGAGTCTAAACAATGAGCAGTTCTTC. Translation gives CASSRSLNNEQFF. The chain couples TRBV7-2 to TRBJ2-1; confidence is insufficient to name the D gene. The germline V gene yields SGHTA for CDR1 and FQGNSA for CDR2. Including cysteine and phenylalanine, the CDR3 has 13 amino acids. The entry retains the CDR3 DNA only, 39 bases that are in frame from base 1. V is clipped by 5 bases and J by 5 bases, and the sequence between their germline boundaries is 10 bases long. Beyond the CDR3, the reference TRBV7-2 and TRBJ2-1 genes provide the residues; the full variable domain reads: GAGVSQSPSNKVTEKGKDVELRCDPISGHTALYWYRQSLGQGLEFLIYFQGNSAPDKSGLPSDRFSAERTGGSVSTLTIQRTQQEDSAVYLCASSRSLNNEQFFGPGTRLTVL.